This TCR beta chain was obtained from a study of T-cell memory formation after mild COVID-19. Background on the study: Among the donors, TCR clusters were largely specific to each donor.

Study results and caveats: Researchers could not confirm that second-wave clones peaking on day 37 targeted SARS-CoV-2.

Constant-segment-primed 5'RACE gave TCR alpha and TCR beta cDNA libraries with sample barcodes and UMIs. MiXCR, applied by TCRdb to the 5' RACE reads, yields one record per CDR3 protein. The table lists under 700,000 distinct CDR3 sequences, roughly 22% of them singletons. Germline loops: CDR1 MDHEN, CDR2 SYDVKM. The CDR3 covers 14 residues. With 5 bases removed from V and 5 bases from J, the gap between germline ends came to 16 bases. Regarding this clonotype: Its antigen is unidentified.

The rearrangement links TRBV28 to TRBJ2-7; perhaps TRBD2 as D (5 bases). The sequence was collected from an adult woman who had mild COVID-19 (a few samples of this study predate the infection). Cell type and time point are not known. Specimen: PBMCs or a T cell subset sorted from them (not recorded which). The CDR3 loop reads CASSRSGRWHEQYF. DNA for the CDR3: TGTGCCAGCAGTAGGAGCGGCAGGTGGCACGAGCAGTACTTC.